Below are 28 T cell receptor beta chains sequenced from a single sample in a study of cytomegalovirus exposure and HLA in healthy donors. Amplification used 60 Vbeta primers and 13 Jbeta primers. Some clones are missing from TCRdb's copy, which holds only in-frame ones; the method was immunoSEQ multiplex PCR. In the table there are more than 70,000 clones, approximately 70% of which are singletons. Sequencing used PBMCs. The origin of the receptors is a woman in her 50s in good health and CMV-seropositive.

For the CDR3, the DNA is TGTGCCAGCAGGGGACAGTCCTCCACCTACGAGCAGTACTTC. Translating gives CASRGQSSTYEQYF. The chain has TRBV2 and TRBJ2-5; 7 positions agree with TRBD1. The J call may be in error: the DNA end matches TRBJ2-7 better. This CDR3 spans 14 amino acids. CDR1 is SNHLY and CDR2 is FYNNEI in the germline V gene.

The rearrangement links TRBV29-1 to TRBJ1-6; D remains unclear. The ends were cut back, 6 bases at V and 8 bases at J, with 14 bases in the middle. Germline lookup yields CDR1 SQVTM and CDR2 ANQGSEA. This CDR3 comprises 13 residues. DNA for the CDR3: TGCAGCGTGAAGGCTGGGGAGGATTCACCCCTCCACTTT. Its translation is CSVKAGEDSPLHF.

The rearrangement links TRBV11-2 to TRBJ2-2, with TRBD2 matching over 15 bases. The V gene end was trimmed by 2 bases and the J gene end by 4 bases; junction bases not matched to a gene: 5. The CDR3 sequence is 18 residues long. In germline, CDR1 is SGHAT, CDR2 FQNNGV. The CDR3 region is CASSLRTSGRAVTGELFF. In nucleotides, the CDR3 is TGTGCCAGCAGCTTAAGGACTAGCGGGAGGGCGGTCACCGGGGAGCTGTTTTTT.

The chain has TRBV6-1 and TRBJ1-4, with unresolved D. The V gene lost 4 bases and the J gene lost 8 bases, with 8 bases spanning the gap. The length of the CDR3 is 12 residues. CDR1 and CDR2 from the germline V gene are MNHNS and SASEGT. The CDR3 DNA is TGTGCCAGCAGTGCTAGGAGGGAAAAACTGTTTTTT. Amino acids: CASSARREKLFF.

The rearrangement links TRBV2 to TRBJ1-1, with 10 bases fitting TRBD1. The junction had 4 bases not matched to a gene; V was cut back by 6 bases and J by 3 bases. CDR1 and CDR2 (germline): SNHLY, FYNNEI. The CDR3 consists of 14 residues. CDR3 amino acids: CASRGQGRYTEAFF. CDR3 sequence (DNA): TGTGCCAGCAGGGGACAGGGGAGGTACACTGAAGCTTTCTTT. The whole variable domain, remainder taken from reference TRBV2 and TRBJ1-1, is EPEVTQTPSHQVTQMGQEVILRCVPISNHLYFYWYRQILGQKVEFLVSFYNNEISEKSEIFDDQFSVERPDGSNFTLKIRSTKLEDSAMYFCASRGQGRYTEAFFGQGTRLTVV.

J is TRBJ2-7 and V is TRBV28, with 9 nucleotides matching TRBD2. Germline-derived CDR1 and CDR2 are MDHEN and SYDVKM. This CDR3 spans 14 amino acids. Unmatched junction bases numbered 8, after V lost 7 bases and J lost 4 bases. The CDR3 here is CASTWGTSGYEQYF. Written as DNA, the CDR3 is TGTGCCAGCACCTGGGGAACTAGCGGGTACGAGCAGTACTTC.

In this sample, this clone turned up once. This CDR3 reads CASRPSRSYEQYF. The DNA of the CDR3 is TGTGCCAGCAGACCGTCGAGGTCCTACGAGCAGTACTTC. The J gene is TRBJ2-7, the V gene TRBV21-1; the table's D call of TRBD2 was not tested on the DNA. TRBV21-1 is flagged as a pseudogene. The CDR3 sequence is 13 residues long.

The chain joins TRBV7-2 to TRBJ2-5, with D possibly being TRBD1 (6 bases). Per germline, CDR1 SGHTA and CDR2 FQGNSA. V lost 1 base to trimming and J lost 4 bases, with 10 bases between them. There are 14 residues in the CDR3. In DNA form, the CDR3 reads TGTGCCAGCAGCTTAGTACAGGGCAGAGAGACCCAGTACTTC. Its protein product is CASSLVQGRETQYF.

This chain uses TRBV6-5 with TRBJ1-1, with 8 bases lining up with TRBD1. Losses at the gene ends were 6 bases for V and 3 bases for J; bases not matched to a gene: 9. CDR3 length equals 15 residues. The germline V gene has CDR1 MNHEY and CDR2 SVGAGI. The CDR3 loop reads CASSPYRGIYTEAFF. CDR3 bases: TGTGCCAGCAGCCCTTACAGGGGGATTTACACTGAAGCTTTCTTT.

A few counts support this clone. The V and J genes are TRBV10-3 and TRBJ2-3; D is uncertain. The V gene's germline CDR1 is ENHRY and CDR2 SYGVKD. Trimming took off 0 bases at V and 0 bases at J, with 7 bases between the two ends. This CDR3 region has 15 residues. CDR3 DNA: TGTGCCATCAGTGAGTCTGGCACCAGCACAGATACGCAGTATTTT. It specifies CAISESGTSTDTQYF.

J is TRBJ2-7 and V is TRBV9; 10 bases map to TRBD2. Looked up from germline, CDR1 is SGDLS and CDR2 is YYNGEE. The CDR3 loop spans 14 amino acids. The ends lost 4 bases at V and 4 bases at J; junction bases unmatched: 5. CDR3 DNA: TGTGCCAGCAGCTTAGAGCGGGGGGGGTACGAGCAGTACTTC. It encodes CASSLERGGYEQYF.

The chain carries TRBV9 and TRBJ1-2, with TRBD1 identical over 10 bases. After removal of 3 bases from V and 14 bases from J, the junction contained 13 bases not matched to a gene. Germline CDR1 and CDR2: SGDLS and YYNGEE. The CDR3 has 14 residues. The CDR3 DNA sequence: TGTGCCAGCAGCGCCCACCGGGACAGGGGCCCCTTGACCTTC. Translating it yields CASSAHRDRGPLTF.

This clone was detected a few times. This rearrangement joins TRBV9 to TRBJ1-2; TRBD1 aligns across 8 bases. This CDR3 is 15 amino acids long. J lost 4 bases, V lost 4 bases, and 9 bases had no gene match. Germline CDR1 is SGDLS and CDR2 is YYNGEE. The CDR3 region is CASSPSDRVIYGYTF. For the CDR3, the DNA is TGTGCCAGCAGCCCCTCGGACAGGGTTATCTATGGCTACACCTTC.

J is TRBJ1-1 and V is TRBV7-8; no clear D. The CDR3 covers 13 residues. Per the germline V gene, CDR1 is SGHVS and CDR2 is FQNEAQ. Trimming cost V 1 base and J 2 bases, with 5 bases left between them. In DNA, the CDR3 is TGTGCCAGCAGCTTAGTTCCAAACACTGAAGCTTTCTTT. Its translation is CASSLVPNTEAFF.

This chain uses TRBV7-8 with TRBJ1-1; D unclear. Per the germline V gene, CDR1 is SGHVS and CDR2 is FQNEAQ. Trimming stripped 5 bases from V and 6 bases from J, with 10 bases between. This CDR3 spans 12 amino acids. In DNA form, the CDR3 reads TGTGCCAGCAGCCCGAGGTGGCCTGAAGCTTTCTTT. Encoded protein: CASSPRWPEAFF. Full variable domain (outside the CDR3, taken from reference TRBV7-8 and TRBJ1-1): GAGVSQSPRYKVAKRGQDVALRCDPISGHVSLFWYQQALGQGPEFLTYFQNEAQLDKSGLPSDRFFAERPEGSVSTLKIQRTQQEDSAVYLCASSPRWPEAFFGQGTRLTVV.

In this sample, this clone turned up a few times. This sequence joins TRBV5-4 and TRBJ2-7; 12 nucleotides line up with TRBD2. This CDR3 spans 15 amino acids. Germline CDR1 SGHNT, CDR2 YYREEE (reference sequence). The V segment lost 7 bases and the J segment 2 bases; nucleotides outside the gene matches: 7. CDR3 region: CASGQTSGGPYEQYF. DNA for the CDR3: TGTGCCAGCGGTCAGACTAGCGGGGGCCCCTACGAGCAGTACTTC. Looking up the rest from reference TRBV5-4 and TRBJ2-7 gives the full variable domain: ETGVTQSPTHLIKTRGQQVTLRCSSQSGHNTVSWYQQALGQGPQFIFQYYREEENGRGNFPPRFSGLQFPNYSSELNVNALELDDSALYLCASGQTSGGPYEQYFGPGTRLTVT.

The chain combines TRBV5-6 with TRBJ2-5; 9 bases map to TRBD2. The CDR3 has 17 amino acids. The ends lost 0 bases at V and 3 bases at J; junction bases unmatched: 9. Germline-derived CDR1 and CDR2 are SGHDT and YYEEEE. The CDR3 sequence: CASSLAYRRGGEETQYF. The DNA of the CDR3 is TGTGCCAGCAGCTTGGCCTATCGGCGGGGGGGCGAAGAGACCCAGTACTTC. The full variable domain, in which reference TRBV5-6 and TRBJ2-5 provide the parts outside the CDR3, is DAGVTQSPTHLIKTRGQQVTLRCSPKSGHDTVSWYQQALGQGPQFIFQYYEEEERQRGNFPDRFSGHQFPNYSSELNVNALLLGDSALYLCASSLAYRRGGEETQYFGPGTRLLVL.

V usage is TRBV9 and J usage is TRBJ2-3; no firm D call. The CDR3 loop spans 14 amino acids. The germline gives CDR1 SGDLS, CDR2 YYNGEE. V was clipped by 2 bases and J by 2 bases, with 9 bases between them. The CDR3 loop is CASSVSLFTDTQYF. The CDR3 coding sequence is TGTGCCAGCAGCGTCAGTCTTTTCACAGATACGCAGTATTTT.

This chain links TRBV30 with TRBJ1-5, with a tentative D call TRBD1 (6 bases). The germline gives CDR1 GTSNPN, CDR2 SVGIG (reference sequence). Trimming pared 2 bases from V and 5 bases from J, leaving 7 bases between. CDR3 size: 12 residues. This chain's CDR3 is CAWSSGDQPQHF. CDR3 sequence (DNA): TGTGCCTGGAGTTCAGGGGATCAGCCCCAGCATTTT.

This chain connects TRBV5-4 to TRBJ1-2, with D tentatively TRBD1 (6 bases). Looked up from germline, CDR1 is SGHNT and CDR2 is YYREEE (reference sequence). The CDR3 is made up of 15 amino acids. Trimming removed 2 bases at V and 3 bases at J, with 14 bases between. Here the CDR3 reads CASSFRAGVDYGYTF. CDR3 nucleotide sequence: TGTGCCAGCAGCTTCCGGGCAGGGGTAGACTATGGCTACACCTTC.

The DNA of the CDR3 is TGTGCCAGCACCTTCCTCGGGACAGGGAACACCGGGGAGCTGTTTTTT. It specifies CASTFLGTGNTGELFF. This chain links TRBV2 with TRBJ2-2, with 8 bases identical to TRBD1. This CDR3 spans 16 amino acids. The germline V gene encodes CDR1 SNHLY and CDR2 FYNNEI. V lost 7 bases and J lost 1; bases outside the gene matches: 8.

This chain uses TRBV19 with TRBJ1-1; possibly TRBD1 for D (5 bases). The CDR3 contains 17 residues. V was shortened by 7 bases and J by 5 bases, with 26 bases between the two germline ends. The V gene's germline CDR1 is LNHDA and CDR2 SQIVND (reference sequence). The CDR3 DNA is TGTGCCAGTATCTCACCGGGCAGGGTTTTGAGAGAAACTGAAGCTTTCTTT. Residues: CASISPGRVLRETEAFF.

CDR3 sequence (DNA): TGTGCCAGCAGTTTATGGGGGCTAACAGGGGTGAACACTGAAGCTTTCTTT. It encodes CASSLWGLTGVNTEAFF. V gene TRBV28 combines with J gene TRBJ1-1; 7 bases fit TRBD1. This CDR3 contains 17 residues. The J segment lost 0 bases and the V segment lost 0 bases, leaving 7 bases of the junction unmatched. Looked up from germline, CDR1 is MDHEN and CDR2 is SYDVKM.

For this clone: A read error may produce the germline difference seen at one junction end. This sequence joins TRBV5-1 and TRBJ2-7, with D possibly matching TRBD1 (5 bases). The germline V gene has CDR1 SGHRS and CDR2 YFSETQ. CDR3 size: 13 residues. The DNA of the CDR3 is TGCGCCAGCAACTTGGATGGGGCATACGAGCAGTACTTC. This encodes CASNLDGAYEQYF.

In its sample, this clone was seen a few times. V and J are TRBV7-2 and TRBJ1-5; unclear D gene. The V and J ends lost 5 bases and 2 bases respectively, with 4 bases between them. The CDR3 spans 12 residues. The germline CDR1 and CDR2 sequences are SGHTA and FQGNSA. The DNA of the CDR3 is TGTGCCAGCAGCCAGGGCAATCAGCCCCAGCATTTT. It is translated as CASSQGNQPQHF.

Only a few counts were recorded for this clone. The V call is TRBV19, the J call TRBJ1-5; possible D gene TRBD1, 6 bases. V lost 5 bases to trimming and J lost 0 bases, with 20 bases between them. Germline V gene data show CDR1 as LNHDA and CDR2 as SQIVND (reference sequence). The CDR3 runs to 18 residues. CDR3 residues: CASSRGGDYFYSNQPQHF. The CDR3 DNA sequence: TGTGCCAGTAGTCGTGGGGGCGATTATTTTTATAGCAATCAGCCCCAGCATTTT.

The rearrangement joins TRBV7-2 to TRBJ1-2; D gene uncertain. The CDR3 runs to 14 residues. V was clipped by 0 bases and J by 1 base, with 6 bases between them. Germline lookup yields CDR1 SGHTA and CDR2 FQGNSA. As DNA, the CDR3 is TGTGCCAGCAGCTTAGCTGGGAGTAACTATGGCTACACCTTC. Residues: CASSLAGSNYGYTF.

The CDR3 coding sequence is TGTGCCAGCAGCAACGGACAGGGGGCGCGGGACTATGGCTACACCTTC. As protein: CASSNGQGARDYGYTF. The chain joins TRBV7-2 to TRBJ1-2; 11 bases match TRBD1. With V trimmed by 5 bases and J by 3 bases, 8 bases remained unmatched. Germline loops: CDR1 SGHTA, CDR2 FQGNSA. CDR3 length equals 16 residues.